This TCR beta chain was recovered during a study of T cells after yellow fever vaccination. The CDR3 has 15 amino acids. Per the germline V gene, CDR1 is SGHVS and CDR2 is FNYEAQ. The germline V and J ends were trimmed by 2 bases and 2 bases, with 10 bases remaining between them. This clonotype was picked up many times. MiXCR, applied by TCRdb to the 5' RACE reads, yields one record per CDR3 protein. The table includes 250,000 to 350,000 distinct CDR3 sequences, approximately 8% detected once. This chain connects TRBV7-6 to TRBJ1-3, with D hard to call. Source: CD4+ T cells sorted from PBMCs, taken 5 days after the yellow fever booster vaccination. The source is a man aged 18 to 35 who received the YFV17D yellow fever vaccine. The CDR3 loop is CASSLSGNPGNTIYF. For the CDR3, the DNA is TGTGCCAGCAGCTTATCGGGCAACCCTGGAAACACCATATATTTT.